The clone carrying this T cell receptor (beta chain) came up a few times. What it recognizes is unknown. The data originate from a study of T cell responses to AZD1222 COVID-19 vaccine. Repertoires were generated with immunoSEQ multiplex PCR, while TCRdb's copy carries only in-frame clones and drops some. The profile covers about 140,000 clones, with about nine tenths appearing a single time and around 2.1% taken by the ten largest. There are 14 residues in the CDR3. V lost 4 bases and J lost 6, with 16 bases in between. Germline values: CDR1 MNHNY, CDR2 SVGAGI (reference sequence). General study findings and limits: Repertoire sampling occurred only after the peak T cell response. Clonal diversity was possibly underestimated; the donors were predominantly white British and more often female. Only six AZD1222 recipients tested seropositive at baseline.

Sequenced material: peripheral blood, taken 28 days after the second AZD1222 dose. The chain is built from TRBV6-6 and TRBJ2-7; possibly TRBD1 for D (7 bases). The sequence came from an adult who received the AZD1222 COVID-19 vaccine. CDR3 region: CASSSDQGDFEQYF. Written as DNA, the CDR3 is TGTGCCAGCAGTTCGGATCAGGGGGACTTCGAGCAGTACTTC.